The clone carrying this T cell receptor beta chain was detected only a few times. The antigen is unknown. The sample is drawn from a study of CD8 T cells in ankylosing spondylitis. General study results and limits: There were earlier reports of some motif variants in reactive arthritis synovial fluid and blood. Peripheral blood held disease-linked clones only at relatively low frequency, and these were CD8+.

TCRdb reanalysed the 5' RACE reads using MiXCR and keeps one entry per CDR3 protein. This sample has roughly 220,000 distinct CDR3 sequences, with roughly 10% found just once. CDR1 and CDR2 from the germline V gene are SGHTA and FQGTGA. V was clipped by 4 bases and J by 7 bases, with 18 bases between them. The CDR3 contains 15 residues. The receptor comes from a male donor with ankylosing spondylitis or in good health (not recorded which). J is TRBJ2-3 and V is TRBV7-3, with a tentative D call TRBD2 (5 bases). The sequenced material came from blood, either unsorted or a sorted T cell fraction (not recorded which). The CDR3 spells CASSSGGVKGNTQYF. The CDR3 DNA reads as TGTGCCAGCAGCTCCGGAGGTGTAAAAGGGAATACGCAGTATTTT.